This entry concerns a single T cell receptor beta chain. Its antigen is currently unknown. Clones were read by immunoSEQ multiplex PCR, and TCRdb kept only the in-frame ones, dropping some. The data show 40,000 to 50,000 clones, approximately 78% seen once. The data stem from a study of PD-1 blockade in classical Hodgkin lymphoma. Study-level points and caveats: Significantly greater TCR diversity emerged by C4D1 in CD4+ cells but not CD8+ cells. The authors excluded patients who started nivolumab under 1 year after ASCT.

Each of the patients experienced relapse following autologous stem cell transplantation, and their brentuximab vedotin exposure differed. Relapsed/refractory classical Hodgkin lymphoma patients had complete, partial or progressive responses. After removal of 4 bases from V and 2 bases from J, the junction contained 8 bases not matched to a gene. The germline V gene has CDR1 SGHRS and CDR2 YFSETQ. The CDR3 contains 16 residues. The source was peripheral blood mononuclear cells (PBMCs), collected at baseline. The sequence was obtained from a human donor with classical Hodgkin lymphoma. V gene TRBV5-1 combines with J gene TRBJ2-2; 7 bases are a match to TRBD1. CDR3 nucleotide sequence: TGCGCCAGCAGCCCGAGCCGGGACAGCAACACCGGGGAGCTGTTTTTT. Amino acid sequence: CASSPSRDSNTGELFF.